Listed below are T cell receptor beta chains from one sample, sequenced in a study of OX40 agonist ivuxolimab in advanced cancers. Repertoires were generated with immunoSEQ multiplex PCR, while TCRdb's copy carries only in-frame clones and drops some. The table lists under 150,000 clones, around 93% of them singletons. The sample consisted of CD4+ or CD8+ T cells sorted from blood, taken in a trial of the OX40 agonist ivuxolimab. These receptors were taken from an adult with an advanced solid tumor such as melanoma, head and neck, liver or kidney cancer. CDR3s include the opening cysteine and the closing phenylalanine or tryptophan. The order of the fields is J gene, V gene, D gene, clone size, CDR3 DNA, CDR3 protein. The D gene is left open where the match is weak. Not every row has a clone size; where given, it reads once, few, many or a size class.

j_gene: TRBJ1-4; v_gene: TRBV5-5; d_gene: NA; abundance: once; CDR3nt: TGTGCCAGCACCCTCTGGGGGACTAATGAAAAACTGTTTTTT; CDR3aa: CASTLWGTNEKLFF
j_gene: TRBJ2-7; v_gene: TRBV5-6; d_gene: TRBD1; abundance: NA; CDR3nt: TGTGCCAGCAGCAAACAGGGGCACGATTACGAGCAGTACTTC; CDR3aa: CASSKQGHDYEQYF
j_gene: TRBJ1-4; v_gene: TRBV4-3; d_gene: NA; abundance: NA; CDR3nt: TGCGCCAGCAGCCGCCGTGATCCTAATGAAAAACTGTTTTTT; CDR3aa: CASSRRDPNEKLFF
j_gene: TRBJ1-6; v_gene: TRBV27; d_gene: TRBD1; abundance: NA; CDR3nt: TGTGCCAGCAGTCCCCGGTCAGGGGGCTCCTATAATTCACCCCTCCACTTT; CDR3aa: CASSPRSGGSYNSPLHF
j_gene: TRBJ2-3; v_gene: TRBV2; d_gene: TRBD1; abundance: NA; CDR3nt: TGTGCCAGCAGTTCGAACCGGGACAGGGGCGCAGATACGCAGTATTTT; CDR3aa: CASSSNRDRGADTQYF
j_gene: TRBJ2-7; v_gene: TRBV25-1; d_gene: TRBD2; abundance: NA; CDR3nt: TGTGCCAGCAGAGGGACTAGCGGGGGACACGAGCAGTACTTC; CDR3aa: CASRGTSGGHEQYF
j_gene: TRBJ2-3; v_gene: TRBV18; d_gene: NA; abundance: NA; CDR3nt: TGTGCCAGCTCACCCTTCACCAGGCCGCTCACAGATACGCAGTATTTT; CDR3aa: CASSPFTRPLTDTQYF
j_gene: TRBJ2-7; v_gene: TRBV14; d_gene: NA; abundance: NA; CDR3nt: TGTGCCAGCAGCCAAGTTGGAGGGGCCCTCTACGAGCAGTACTTC; CDR3aa: CASSQVGGALYEQYF
j_gene: TRBJ1-1; v_gene: TRBV7-2; d_gene: NA; abundance: NA; CDR3nt: TGTGCCAGCAGCTTAGGACAGGACCGTGAAGCTTTCTTT; CDR3aa: CASSLGQDREAFF
j_gene: TRBJ2-2; v_gene: TRBV18; d_gene: NA; abundance: NA; CDR3nt: TGTGCCAGCTCACCACAGGGGCCAGGGGAGCTGTTTTTT; CDR3aa: CASSPQGPGELFF
j_gene: TRBJ1-2; v_gene: TRBV4-3; d_gene: NA; abundance: NA; CDR3nt: TGCGCCAGCAGCCAAGACTTCGGCAGCCAACACTATGGCTACACCTTC; CDR3aa: CASSQDFGSQHYGYTF
j_gene: TRBJ1-6; v_gene: TRBV15; d_gene: NA; abundance: NA; CDR3nt: TGTGCCACCAGCAGAGAACCGGGACCCGATTCACCCCTCCACTTT; CDR3aa: CATSREPGPDSPLHF